Shown below are 25 T cell receptor beta chains from a single sample sequenced in a study of cytomegalovirus exposure and HLA in healthy donors. Primers for the PCR totalled 60 Vbeta and 13 Jbeta. Assay used: immunoSEQ multiplex PCR; TCRdb lists only in-frame clones, some missing. The data hold some 160,000 clones, with over 60% observed a single time. Sample: PBMCs. The receptors were gathered from a woman under 40 in good health and CMV-seronegative.

J is TRBJ1-5 and V is TRBV5-8; D is unclear. The CDR3 is made up of 17 amino acids. From germline, CDR1 is SGHTS and CDR2 YDEGEE. The ends were cut back, 3 bases at V and 2 bases at J, with 18 bases in the middle. The CDR3 is CASSWPPFLEGNQPQHF. CDR3 DNA: TGTGCCAGCAGCTGGCCGCCCTTCCTAGAGGGCAATCAGCCCCAGCATTTT. Based on the CDR3 plus reference TRBV5-8 and TRBJ1-5, the full variable domain is EAGVTQSPTHLIKTRGQQATLRCSPISGHTSVYWYQQALGLGLQFLLWYDEGEERNRGNFPPRFSGRQFPNYSSELNVNALELEDSALYLCASSWPPFLEGNQPQHFGDGTRLSIL.

The chain links TRBV7-2 to TRBJ1-5; TRBD1 might be the D (5 bases). V lost 5 bases and J lost 2, with 13 bases in between. The CDR3 totals 15 residues. The germline V gene encodes CDR1 SGHTA and CDR2 FQGNSA. CDR3 coding DNA: TGTGCCAGCAGCCTACCTGGGGGGGGCAATCAGCCCCAGCATTTT. This gives the protein CASSLPGGGNQPQHF.

The CDR3 DNA reads as TGTGCCAGCAGCTTAGCTGACGGGATGAACACTGAAGCTTTCTTT. Translation gives CASSLADGMNTEAFF. The rearrangement joins TRBV7-9 to TRBJ1-1; no clear D gene. V lost 0 bases to trimming and J lost 0 bases, with 8 bases between them. The germline V gene encodes CDR1 SEHNR and CDR2 FQNEAQ (reference sequence). There are 15 residues in the CDR3.

The V gene is TRBV2, the J gene TRBJ2-7; a weak D match, TRBD1 (7 bases). This CDR3 has 14 amino acids. Germline V gene sequence: CDR1 SNHLY, CDR2 FYNNEI. V dropped 6 bases and J dropped 3 bases, with 15 bases sitting between them. This CDR3 is CASSGGQIDYEQYF. CDR3 nucleotide sequence: TGTGCCAGCAGCGGGGGACAGATAGACTACGAGCAGTACTTC. The whole variable domain, remainder taken from reference TRBV2 and TRBJ2-7, is EPEVTQTPSHQVTQMGQEVILRCVPISNHLYFYWYRQILGQKVEFLVSFYNNEISEKSEIFDDQFSVERPDGSNFTLKIRSTKLEDSAMYFCASSGGQIDYEQYFGPGTRLTVT.

The rearrangement uses TRBV28 and TRBJ1-2; weak D call: TRBD1 (5 bases). Trimming took off 11 bases at V and 5 bases at J, with 12 bases between the two ends. This CDR3 is 11 amino acids long. Germline CDR1 MDHEN, CDR2 SYDVKM. The CDR3 reads CAAGGYYGYTF. In DNA form, the CDR3 reads TGTGCCGCCGGGGGGTATTATGGCTACACCTTC.

About this clone: Other DNA sequences in this specimen translate into the identical CDR3. This sequence joins TRBV9 and TRBJ2-1; TRBD1 matches 11 bases. Germline-derived CDR1 and CDR2 are SGDLS and YYNGEE. The CDR3 consists of 15 residues. Trimming cost V 2 bases and J 4 bases; bases outside gene matches: 2. The CDR3, as DNA: TGTGCCAGCAGCGTCGGGACAGGGGGATACAATGAGCAGTTCTTC. This sequence encodes CASSVGTGGYNEQFF.

Remarks on this clone: Additional DNA sequences in this sample encode the identical CDR3. The chain couples TRBV5-1 to TRBJ1-5; TRBD1 is a possible D gene (6 bases). V shed 0 bases and J shed 2 bases, with 6 bases lying between them. The CDR3 sequence is 14 residues long. Germline CDR1 and CDR2: SGHRS and YFSETQ. For the CDR3, the DNA is TGCGCCAGCAGCTTGGAGGGGGGCAATCAGCCCCAGCATTTT. Translating it yields CASSLEGGNQPQHF.

V and J are TRBV28 and TRBJ2-1; the D is unclear. V shed 5 bases and J shed 0 bases, with 14 bases lying between them. CDR1 is MDHEN and CDR2 is SYDVKM in the germline V gene. This CDR3 has 16 amino acids. The DNA of the CDR3 is TGTGCCAGCAGTCCCATCAGCGAGAGCTCCTACAATGAGCAGTTCTTC. As protein: CASSPISESSYNEQFF.

V and J are TRBV7-8 and TRBJ1-2; TRBD1 agrees at 9 bases. The CDR3 is made up of 13 amino acids. Germline V CDR1 and CDR2: SGHVS, FQNEAQ. The trim removed 4 bases at V and 14 bases at J, leaving 11 bases unmatched. The CDR3 spells CASSSQPGQGKTF. The CDR3 nucleotides are TGTGCCAGCAGCTCCCAACCGGGACAGGGAAAAACCTTC. The full variable domain, with the rest looked up from reference TRBV7-8 and TRBJ1-2, is GAGVSQSPRYKVAKRGQDVALRCDPISGHVSLFWYQQALGQGPEFLTYFQNEAQLDKSGLPSDRFFAERPEGSVSTLKIQRTQQEDSAVYLCASSSQPGQGKTFGSGTRLTVV.

The V call is TRBV29-1, the J call TRBJ1-1; D is possibly TRBD1 (5 bases). Germline CDR1 and CDR2: SQVTM and ANQGSEA. This CDR3 contains 14 residues. The CDR3 loop reads CSGSLPGGLTEAFF. The CDR3 DNA is TGCAGTGGGAGTTTGCCGGGGGGTTTAACTGAAGCTTTCTTT.

The chain is built from TRBV27 and TRBJ1-2, with 7 bases identical to TRBD1. With 5 bases clipped from V and 1 base from J, the junction kept 10 bases outside the gene matches. The CDR3 spans 16 residues. CDR1 is MNHEY and CDR2 is SMNVEV in the germline V gene (reference sequence). The CDR3 spells CASSATTGPFNYGYTF. The CDR3 nucleotides read TGTGCCAGCAGTGCCACGACAGGGCCCTTTAACTATGGCTACACCTTC.

V and J are TRBV30 and TRBJ1-5, with a tentative D call TRBD1 (6 bases). Per the germline V gene, CDR1 is GTSNPN and CDR2 is SVGIG (reference sequence). The CDR3 consists of 13 residues. V was cut by 5 bases and J by 2 bases, with 10 bases left in between. CDR3 in DNA: TGTGCCTGGGGACGACAGGGCAATCAGCCCCAGCATTTT. The encoded protein is CAWGRQGNQPQHF.

The chain links TRBV9 to TRBJ1-2, with TRBD1 matching over 8 bases. Germline assignment: CDR1 SGDLS and CDR2 YYNGEE. The J segment lost 5 bases and the V segment lost 0 bases, leaving 6 bases of the junction unmatched. The CDR3 loop spans 15 amino acids. The CDR3 reads CASSVGAGGKYGYTF. The CDR3 DNA is TGTGCCAGCAGCGTAGGTGCAGGGGGCAAGTATGGCTACACCTTC.

The chain links TRBV18 to TRBJ2-3; D not resolved. The V end lost 5 bases, the J end lost 5 bases, and 11 bases lay between the germline ends. CDR3 size: 13 residues. Germline V gene data show CDR1 as KGHSH and CDR2 as LQKENI. This chain's CDR3 is CASSFSSGDTQYF. Written as DNA, the CDR3 is TGTGCCAGCTCATTCTCTTCGGGAGATACGCAGTATTTT.

This clone was seen a handful of times. The chain links TRBV11-2 to TRBJ2-3; D is undetermined. Germline assignment: CDR1 SGHAT and CDR2 FQNNGV. The length of the CDR3 is 12 residues. The V and J ends lost 0 bases and 8 bases respectively, with 6 bases between them. CDR3 coding DNA: TGTGCCAGCAGCTTAGATTCGAGTACGCAGTATTTT. It yields the protein CASSLDSSTQYF.

This chain joins TRBV15 and TRBJ2-3, with D unclear. The CDR3 is 13 amino acids. Trimming removed 0 bases from V and 7 bases from J, with 8 bases in between. The germline gives CDR1 LNHNV, CDR2 YYDKDF (reference sequence). This CDR3 reads CATSRDLTNTQYF. CDR3 bases: TGTGCCACCAGCAGAGATTTGACAAATACGCAGTATTTT.

This rearrangement joins TRBV5-4 to TRBJ2-1; 13 bases align to TRBD2. After removal of 4 bases from V and 3 bases from J, the junction contained 4 bases not matched to a gene. Per the germline V gene, CDR1 is SGHNT and CDR2 is YYREEE (reference sequence). This CDR3 has 16 residues. CDR3 in DNA: TGTGCCAGCAGCCCAAGGACTAGCGGGGGCTACAATGAGCAGTTCTTC. It yields the protein CASSPRTSGGYNEQFF.

This clone was counted once. J is TRBJ1-1 and V is TRBV7-3; D is possibly TRBD1 (5 bases). The ends were cut back, 2 bases at V and 1 base at J, with 8 bases in the middle. This CDR3 has 14 amino acids. CDR1 is SGHTA, CDR2 FQGTGA, per germline. CDR3 sequence (DNA): TGTGCCAGCAGCTTAGACAGCTCGAACACTGAAGCTTTCTTT. Its protein product is CASSLDSSNTEAFF.

The chain carries TRBV7-9 and TRBJ2-3; TRBD2 aligns across 10 bases. The germline CDR1 and CDR2 sequences are SEHNR and FQNEAQ (reference sequence). This CDR3 contains 17 residues. Trimming removed 8 bases from V and 3 bases from J; junction bases left unmatched: 14. In DNA, the CDR3 is TGTGCCAGCCAGCCCCCGAGCGGGAGGGGTAAGACAGATACGCAGTATTTT. Its protein is CASQPPSGRGKTDTQYF.

This clone was counted once. The V call is TRBV28, the J call TRBJ1-1; no reliable D call. The CDR3 sequence is 18 residues long. Germline assignment: CDR1 MDHEN and CDR2 SYDVKM. V was cut by 2 bases and J by 4 bases, with 23 bases left in between. The CDR3 is CASSLRVGTPRRSTEAFF. The CDR3 DNA reads as TGTGCCAGCAGTTTACGGGTAGGAACCCCGCGAAGGAGCACTGAAGCTTTCTTT.

The genes are TRBV21-1 and TRBJ2-5; no check of the table's D call, TRBD1, against the DNA was made. TRBV21-1 is a pseudogene locus. The CDR3 runs 15 residues. The CDR3: CASSKPHPNQETQYF. DNA of the CDR3: TGTGCCAGCAGCAAGCCCCATCCGAATCAGGAGACCCAGTACTTC.

This clone was observed a few times. This chain links TRBV5-1 with TRBJ1-1; no reliable D call. Per the germline V gene, CDR1 is SGHRS and CDR2 is YFSETQ. The CDR3 contains 13 residues. Trimming removed 2 bases at V and 1 base at J, with 6 bases between. CDR3 sequence: CASSFVRNTEAFF. CDR3 bases: TGCGCCAGCAGCTTCGTTAGGAACACTGAAGCTTTCTTT.

The V and J genes are TRBV15 and TRBJ2-7; 7 positions agree with TRBD1. Germline lookup yields CDR1 LNHNV and CDR2 YYDKDF (reference sequence). The CDR3 extends over 13 amino acids. The V and J ends lost 3 bases and 3 bases, in that order; junction bases with no gene match: 2. Here the CDR3 reads CATSSRDSYEQYF. The CDR3 nucleotides are TGTGCCACCAGCAGTAGGGACAGCTACGAGCAGTACTTC.

This clone was found once. The CDR3 loop is CASSAGVGASGANVLTF. The CDR3 DNA follows: TGTGCCAGCAGCGCGGGGGTGGGGGCCTCTGGGGCCAACGTCCTGACTTTC. The chain employs TRBV7-6 and TRBJ2-6; D might be TRBD2 (7 bases). The germline V and J ends were trimmed by 5 bases and 0 bases, with 14 bases remaining between them. CDR1 is SGHVS and CDR2 is FNYEAQ in the germline V gene. The CDR3 is 17 residues long. The complete variable domain, with remaining parts taken from reference TRBV7-6 and TRBJ2-6, reads GAGVSQSPRYKVTKRGQDVALRCDPISGHVSLYWYRQALGQGPEFLTYFNYEAQQDKSGLPNDRFSAERPEGSISTLTIQRTEQRDSAMYRCASSAGVGASGANVLTFGAGSRLTVL.

The rearrangement uses TRBV30 and TRBJ1-2; no clear D gene. The germline V gene encodes CDR1 GTSNPN and CDR2 SVGIG (reference sequence). V lost 0 bases, J lost 7 bases, and 6 bases lay in between. The CDR3 is made up of 11 amino acids. CDR3 DNA sequence: TGTGCCTGGAGTGTAGCGGGTGGCTACACCTTC. Encoded protein: CAWSVAGGYTF.